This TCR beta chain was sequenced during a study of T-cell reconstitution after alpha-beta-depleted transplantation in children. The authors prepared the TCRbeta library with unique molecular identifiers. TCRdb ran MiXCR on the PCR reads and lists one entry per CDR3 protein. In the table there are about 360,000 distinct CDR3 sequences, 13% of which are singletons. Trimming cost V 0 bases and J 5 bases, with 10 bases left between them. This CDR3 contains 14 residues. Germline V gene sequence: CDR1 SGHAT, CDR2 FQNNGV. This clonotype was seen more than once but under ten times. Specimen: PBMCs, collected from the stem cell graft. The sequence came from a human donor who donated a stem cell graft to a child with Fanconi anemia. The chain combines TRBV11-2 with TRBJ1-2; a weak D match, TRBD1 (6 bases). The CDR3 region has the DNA TGTGCCAGCAGCTTAGAGGACAGCTGGTATGGCTACACCTTC. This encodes CASSLEDSWYGYTF.